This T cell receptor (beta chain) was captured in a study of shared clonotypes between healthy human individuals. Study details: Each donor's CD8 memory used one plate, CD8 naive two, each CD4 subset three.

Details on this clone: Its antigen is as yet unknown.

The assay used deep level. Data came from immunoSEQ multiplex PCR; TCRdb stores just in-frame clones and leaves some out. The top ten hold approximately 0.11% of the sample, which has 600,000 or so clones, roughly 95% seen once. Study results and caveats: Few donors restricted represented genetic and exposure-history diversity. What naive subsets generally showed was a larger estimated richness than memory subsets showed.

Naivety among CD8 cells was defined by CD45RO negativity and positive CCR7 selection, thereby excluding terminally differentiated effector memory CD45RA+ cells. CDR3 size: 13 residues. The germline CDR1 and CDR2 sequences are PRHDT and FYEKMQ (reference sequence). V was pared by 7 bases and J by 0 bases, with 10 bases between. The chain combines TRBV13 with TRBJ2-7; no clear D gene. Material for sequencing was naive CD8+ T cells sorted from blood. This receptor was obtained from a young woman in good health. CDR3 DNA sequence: TGTGCCAGCACGGTGGGCAGCTCCTACGAGCAGTACTTC. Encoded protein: CASTVGSSYEQYF.